This T cell receptor (beta chain) was documented in a study of blood T cells in healthy people across ages. Study details: Through template switching, about one barcoded beta molecule was captured per two T cells, as measured in model experiments. Study results and limitations: When set beside aged donors, long-lived donors presented more naive CD4+ cells and higher diversity.

Aged about 6 to 100, donors were systemically healthy Caucasians from Russia. PBMCs were isolated at a quantity of at least 6 million per sample. Between the trimmed V and J ends, which lost 3 bases and 11 bases, there was a span of 13 bases. This CDR3 has 12 residues. Next came a second PCR, run for about 6 to 12 cycles, which used a sample-barcoded 5' primer along with a J-beta primer mix. One entry per CDR3 protein results from TCRdb running MiXCR on the 5' RACE reads. The profile shows 1.5 million to 2 million distinct CDR3 sequences, roughly 28% of them singletons. This clonotype was counted a single time. Its antigen remains unidentified. One base away lies a much larger clone, so this may be a sequencing read error.

Sequences were obtained from blood. This chain joins TRBV12-3 or TRBV12-4 and TRBJ2-5; D gene ambiguous. The clonotype comes from a woman in her thirties in good health. The CDR3 reads CASSLISDGQYF. CDR3 sequence (DNA): TGTGCCAGCAGTTTGATCTCGGACGGGCAGTACTTC.